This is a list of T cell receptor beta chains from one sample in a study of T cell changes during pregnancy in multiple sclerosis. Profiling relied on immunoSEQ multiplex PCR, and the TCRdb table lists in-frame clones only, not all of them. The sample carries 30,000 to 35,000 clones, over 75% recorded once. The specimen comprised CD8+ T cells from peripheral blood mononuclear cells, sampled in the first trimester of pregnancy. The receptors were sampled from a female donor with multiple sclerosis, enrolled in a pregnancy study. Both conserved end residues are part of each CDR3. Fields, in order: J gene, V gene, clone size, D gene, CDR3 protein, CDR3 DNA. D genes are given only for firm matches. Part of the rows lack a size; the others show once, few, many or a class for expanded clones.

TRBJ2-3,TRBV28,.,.,CASGTITDTQYF,TGTGCCAGCGGGACAATCACAGATACGCAGTATTTT
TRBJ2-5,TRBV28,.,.,CASSMTITGQETQYF,TGTGCCAGCAGCATGACAATTACAGGGCAAGAGACCCAGTACTTC
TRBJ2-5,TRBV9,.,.,CASSERTVKEETQYF,TGTGCCAGCAGCGAGCGGACAGTGAAAGAAGAGACCCAGTACTTC
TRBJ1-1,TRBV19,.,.,CASRISRGTEAFF,TGTGCCAGTAGGATCAGTCGTGGCACTGAAGCTTTCTTT
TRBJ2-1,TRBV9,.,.,CASGLGDIASYNEQFF,TGTGCCAGCGGTTTGGGGGACATTGCGTCCTACAATGAGCAGTTCTTC
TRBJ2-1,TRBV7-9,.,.,CASSSPGLDSYNEQFF,TGTGCCAGCAGCTCGCCGGGACTTGACTCCTACAATGAGCAGTTCTTC
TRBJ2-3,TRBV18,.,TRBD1,CASSTGADTQYF,TGTGCCAGCTCAACAGGGGCAGATACGCAGTATTTT
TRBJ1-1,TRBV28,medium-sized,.,CASRPRNTEAFF,TGTGCCAGCAGGCCCAGGAACACTGAAGCTTTCTTT
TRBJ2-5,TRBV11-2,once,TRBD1,CASSSIRTGAETQYF,TGTGCCAGCAGCTCCATCCGAACAGGGGCCGAGACCCAGTACTTC
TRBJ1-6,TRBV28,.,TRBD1,CASSGDRGGSPLHF,TGTGCCAGCAGTGGGGACAGGGGTGGATCACCCCTCCACTTT
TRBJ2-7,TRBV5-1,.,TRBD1,CASSFPSQLSGTGSPYEQYF,TGCGCCAGCAGCTTCCCCAGCCAGTTGTCCGGGACAGGGAGTCCCTACGAGCAGTACTTC
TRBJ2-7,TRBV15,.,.,CATSSGRRGTYEQYF,TGTGCCACCAGCAGCGGGCGAAGGGGGACCTACGAGCAGTACTTC
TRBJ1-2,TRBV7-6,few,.,CASSSDHRAVPDGYTF,TGTGCCAGCAGCTCAGACCACAGGGCGGTTCCCGATGGCTACACCTTC
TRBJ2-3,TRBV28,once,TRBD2,CASSLFSGRVPDTQYF,TGTGCCAGCAGTTTATTTAGCGGGAGGGTGCCAGATACGCAGTATTTT
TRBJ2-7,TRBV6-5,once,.,CASSFTGTGDYEQYF,TGTGCCAGCAGTTTCACTGGGACTGGTGACTACGAGCAGTACTTC
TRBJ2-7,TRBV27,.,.,CASSPSVYEQYF,TGTGCCAGCAGTCCTTCCGTGTACGAGCAGTACTTC
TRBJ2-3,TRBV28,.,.,CASSLGGAASTDTQYF,TGTGCCAGCAGTTTGGGAGGAGCGGCTAGCACAGATACGCAGTATTTT
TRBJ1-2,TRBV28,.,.,CASSSPGGFYGYTF,TGTGCCAGCAGTTCCCCTGGTGGCTTCTATGGCTACACCTTC
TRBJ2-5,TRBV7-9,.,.,CASSDTQETQYF,TGTGCCAGCTCGGACACTCAAGAGACCCAGTACTTC
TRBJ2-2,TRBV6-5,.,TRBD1,CASSLQGVNTGELFF,TGTGCCAGCAGCCTTCAGGGGGTGAACACCGGGGAGCTGTTTTTT
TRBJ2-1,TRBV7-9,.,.,CASSLAEGFYNEQFF,TGTGCCAGCAGCTTAGCGGAGGGCTTCTACAATGAGCAGTTCTTC
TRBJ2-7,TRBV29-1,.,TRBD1,CSVEAGQDPYEQYF,TGCAGCGTTGAAGCGGGACAGGACCCCTACGAGCAGTACTTC